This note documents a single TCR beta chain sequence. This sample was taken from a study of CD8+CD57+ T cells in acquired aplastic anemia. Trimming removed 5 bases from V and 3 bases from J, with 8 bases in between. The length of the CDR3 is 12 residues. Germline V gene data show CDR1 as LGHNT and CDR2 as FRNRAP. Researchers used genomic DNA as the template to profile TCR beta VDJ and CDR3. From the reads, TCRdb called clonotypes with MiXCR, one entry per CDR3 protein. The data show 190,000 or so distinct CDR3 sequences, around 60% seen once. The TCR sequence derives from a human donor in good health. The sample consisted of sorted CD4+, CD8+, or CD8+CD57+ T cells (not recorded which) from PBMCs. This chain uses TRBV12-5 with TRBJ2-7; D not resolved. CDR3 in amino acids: CASGPTVYEQYF. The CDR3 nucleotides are TGTGCTAGTGGTCCCACTGTCTACGAGCAGTACTTC.